This T cell receptor beta chain was sequenced for a study of T-cell reconstitution after alpha-beta-depleted transplantation in children. This sample's TCRbeta library carried unique molecular identifier barcodes. TCRdb called the PCR reads again in MiXCR, with one record for every CDR3 protein. The sample records 100,000 to 120,000 distinct CDR3 sequences, approximately 10% being singletons. This clonotype was picked up many times. Deletions cut 3 bases from V and 1 base from J, with 12 bases between. CDR3 size: 15 residues. This TCR came from a human donor who donated a stem cell graft to a child with acute lymphoblastic leukemia. Specimen: PBMCs from the stem cell graft donor, collected from the stem cell graft. The chain links TRBV12-3 or TRBV12-4 to TRBJ2-5; D might be TRBD2 (5 bases). The DNA of the CDR3 is TGTGCCAGCAGTTTTCCAACGGCGGGCCAAGAGACCCAGTACTTC. Translation: CASSFPTAGQETQYF.